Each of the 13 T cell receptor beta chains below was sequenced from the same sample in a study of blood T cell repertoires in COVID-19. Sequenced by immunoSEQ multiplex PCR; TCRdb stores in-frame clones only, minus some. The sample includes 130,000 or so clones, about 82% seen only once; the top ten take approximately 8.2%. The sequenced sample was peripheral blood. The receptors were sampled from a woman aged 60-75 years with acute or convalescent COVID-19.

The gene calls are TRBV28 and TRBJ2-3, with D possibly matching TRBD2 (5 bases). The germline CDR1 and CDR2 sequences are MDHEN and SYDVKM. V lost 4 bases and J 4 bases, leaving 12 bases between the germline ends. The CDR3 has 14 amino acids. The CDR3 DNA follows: TGTGCCAGCAGTTCCCTTGGACTGCCAGATACGCAGTATTTT. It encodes CASSSLGLPDTQYF.

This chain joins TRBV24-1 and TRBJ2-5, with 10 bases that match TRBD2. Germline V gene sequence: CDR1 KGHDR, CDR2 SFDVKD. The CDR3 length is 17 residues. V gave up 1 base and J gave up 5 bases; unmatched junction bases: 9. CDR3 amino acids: CATSDFWASGGVETQYF. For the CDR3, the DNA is TGTGCCACCAGTGATTTTTGGGCTAGCGGGGGTGTGGAGACCCAGTACTTC.

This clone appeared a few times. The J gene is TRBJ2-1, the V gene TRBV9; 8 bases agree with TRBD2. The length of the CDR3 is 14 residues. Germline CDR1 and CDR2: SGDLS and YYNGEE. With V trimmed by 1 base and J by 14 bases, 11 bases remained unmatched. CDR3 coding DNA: TGTGCCAGCAGCGTAACGGCGGGGGGTCCGCGGGAGTTCTTC. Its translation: CASSVTAGGPREFF. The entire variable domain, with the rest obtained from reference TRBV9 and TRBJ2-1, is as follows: DSGVTQTPKHLITATGQRVTLRCSPRSGDLSVYWYQQSLDQGLQFLIQYYNGEERAKGNILERFSAQQFPDLHSELNLSSLELGDSALYFCASSVTAGGPREFFGPGTRLTVL.

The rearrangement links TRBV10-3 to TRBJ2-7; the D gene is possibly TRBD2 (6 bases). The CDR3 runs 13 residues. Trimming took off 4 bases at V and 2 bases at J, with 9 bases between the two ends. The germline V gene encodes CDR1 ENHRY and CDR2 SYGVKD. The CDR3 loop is CAISGGNAYEQYF. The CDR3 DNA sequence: TGTGCCATCAGTGGCGGGAATGCCTACGAGCAGTACTTC.

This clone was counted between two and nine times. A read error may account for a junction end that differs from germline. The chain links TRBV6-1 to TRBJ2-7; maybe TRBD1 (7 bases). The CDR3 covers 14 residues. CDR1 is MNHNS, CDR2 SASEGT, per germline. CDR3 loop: CASREGGGTEYQYF. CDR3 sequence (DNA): TGTGCCAGCAGGGAAGGAGGAGGGACAGAATATCAGTACTTC.

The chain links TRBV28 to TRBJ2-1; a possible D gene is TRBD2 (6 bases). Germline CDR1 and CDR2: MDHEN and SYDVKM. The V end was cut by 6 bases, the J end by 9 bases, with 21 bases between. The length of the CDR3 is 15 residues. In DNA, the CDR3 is TGTGCCAGCAGCCCAACTCTCAGGGCAGCGGGTGAGCAGTTCTTC. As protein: CASSPTLRAAGEQFF. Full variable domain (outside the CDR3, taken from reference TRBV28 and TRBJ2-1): DVKVTQSSRYLVKRTGEKVFLECVQDMDHENMFWYRQDPGLGLRLIYFSYDVKMKEKGDIPEGYSVSREKKERFSLILESASTNQTSMYLCASSPTLRAAGEQFFGPGTRLTVL.

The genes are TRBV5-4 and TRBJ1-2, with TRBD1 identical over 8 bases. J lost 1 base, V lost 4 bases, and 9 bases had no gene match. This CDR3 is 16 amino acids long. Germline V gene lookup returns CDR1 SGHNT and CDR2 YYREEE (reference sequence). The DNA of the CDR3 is TGTGCCAGCAGCCCGGCCCGACAGGGGAATAACTATGGCTACACCTTC. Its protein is CASSPARQGNNYGYTF.

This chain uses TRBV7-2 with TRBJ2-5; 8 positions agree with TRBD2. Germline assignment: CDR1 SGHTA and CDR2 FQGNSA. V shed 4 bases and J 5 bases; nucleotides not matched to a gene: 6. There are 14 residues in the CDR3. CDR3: CASSSWTSRETQYF. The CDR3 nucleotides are TGTGCCAGCAGCTCATGGACTAGCCGGGAGACCCAGTACTTC. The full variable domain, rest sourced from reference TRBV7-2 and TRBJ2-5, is GAGVSQSPSNKVTEKGKDVELRCDPISGHTALYWYRQSLGQGLEFLIYFQGNSAPDKSGLPSDRFSAERTGGSVSTLTIQRTQQEDSAVYLCASSSWTSRETQYFGPGTRLLVL.

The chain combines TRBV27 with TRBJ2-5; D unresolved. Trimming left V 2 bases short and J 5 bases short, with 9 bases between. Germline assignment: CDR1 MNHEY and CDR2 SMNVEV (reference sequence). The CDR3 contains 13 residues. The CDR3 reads CASSLTVRETQYF. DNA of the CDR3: TGTGCCAGCAGTTTAACAGTCAGGGAGACCCAGTACTTC.

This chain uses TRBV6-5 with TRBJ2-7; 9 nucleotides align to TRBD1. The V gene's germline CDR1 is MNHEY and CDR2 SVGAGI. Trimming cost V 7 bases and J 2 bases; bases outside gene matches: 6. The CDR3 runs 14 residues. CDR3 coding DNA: TGTGCCAGCACGGCGGGACAGGGCCCCTACGAGCAGTACTTC. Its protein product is CASTAGQGPYEQYF.

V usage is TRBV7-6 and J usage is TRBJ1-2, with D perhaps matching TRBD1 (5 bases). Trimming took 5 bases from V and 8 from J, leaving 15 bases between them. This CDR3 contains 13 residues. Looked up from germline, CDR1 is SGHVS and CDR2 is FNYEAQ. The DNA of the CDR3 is TGTGCCAGCAGCCTAGGGGAGTTTGCGGGCTACACCTTC. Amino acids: CASSLGEFAGYTF.

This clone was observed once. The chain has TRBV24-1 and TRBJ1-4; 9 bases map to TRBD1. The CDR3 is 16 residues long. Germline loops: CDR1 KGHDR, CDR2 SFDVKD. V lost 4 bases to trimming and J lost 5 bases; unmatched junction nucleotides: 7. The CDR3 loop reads CATSEGTGGANEKLFF. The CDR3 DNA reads TGTGCCACCAGTGAGGGAACAGGGGGCGCGAATGAAAAACTGTTTTTT.

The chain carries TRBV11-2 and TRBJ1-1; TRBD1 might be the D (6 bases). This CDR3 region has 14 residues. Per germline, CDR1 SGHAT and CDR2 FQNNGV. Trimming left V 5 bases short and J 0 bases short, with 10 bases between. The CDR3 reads CASSGQKLNTEAFF. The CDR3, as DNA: TGTGCCAGCAGCGGACAGAAACTGAACACTGAAGCTTTCTTT.